The present T cell receptor (beta chain) was sequenced within a study of cytomegalovirus exposure and HLA in healthy donors. About the study: The approximately 680 first-cohort repertoires and the roughly 130 validation repertoires shared the same platform, a later analysis reported.

Comments on this clone: Its matching antigen is unknown.

The CDR3 is 15 residues long. CDR1 is SGHNT, CDR2 YENEEA, per germline. V was cut by 2 bases and J by 1 base, with 8 bases left in between. From the 120-subject validation cohort, which was separate from the roughly 700-subject first cohort, the donors were drawn. Clones were sequenced by immunoSEQ multiplex PCR, and TCRdb holds only the in-frame ones, with some missing. The sample has some 200,000 clones, approximately 82% seen once. Study results and limitations: Among TCR sequences, most were rare, though some public TCRs appeared in many donors. Researchers catalogued under 200 TCR beta chains as cytomegalovirus-associated.

The chain uses TRBV11-3 and TRBJ2-2; no firm D call. Sequenced input: PBMCs. The sequence derives from a woman aged 30 to 39 in good health and CMV-seropositive. CDR3 DNA: TGTGCCAGCAGCTTAACCAGGCAGAACACCGGGGAGCTGTTTTTT. It encodes CASSLTRQNTGELFF.